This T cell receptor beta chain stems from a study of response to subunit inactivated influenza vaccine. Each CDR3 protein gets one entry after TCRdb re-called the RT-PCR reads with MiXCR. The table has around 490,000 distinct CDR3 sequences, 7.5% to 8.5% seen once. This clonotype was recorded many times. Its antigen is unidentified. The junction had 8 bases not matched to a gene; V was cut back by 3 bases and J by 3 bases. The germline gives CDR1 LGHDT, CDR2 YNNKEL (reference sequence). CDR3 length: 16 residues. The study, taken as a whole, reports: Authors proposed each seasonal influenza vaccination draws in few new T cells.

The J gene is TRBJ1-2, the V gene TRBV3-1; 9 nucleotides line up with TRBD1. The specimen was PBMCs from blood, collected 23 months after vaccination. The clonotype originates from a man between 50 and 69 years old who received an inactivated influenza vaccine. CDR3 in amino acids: CASSHPQGQGDYGYTF. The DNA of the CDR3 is TGTGCCAGCAGCCATCCCCAGGGACAGGGCGACTATGGCTACACCTTC.